Given below is one T cell receptor (beta chain) in context. Antigen: not known. This sample was included in a study of graft-versus-host responses after intestinal transplantation. V lost 5 bases to trimming and J lost 2 bases, with 16 bases between them. There are 15 residues in the CDR3. Germline V gene data show CDR1 as LNHDA and CDR2 as SQIVND (reference sequence). Study-level points and caveats: The study associated peak circulating GvH clone levels with early post-transplant HvG declines. Marrow from the recipient contained GvH clones, some of which had appeared first in ileum or blood.

TCRdb's table, derived via immunoSEQ multiplex PCR, lists solely in-frame clones and lacks some. Of about 98,000 clones listed, over 80% were seen once; the top ten hold about a sixth. The TCR comes from a human donor who received an intestinal transplant. This chain connects TRBV19 to TRBJ2-7, with a weak D call TRBD2 (5 bases). The material was unstimulated CD8+ T cells sorted from spleen or lymph node cells, obtained before intestinal transplant. CDR3: CASSPSLTTTYEQYF. The CDR3 DNA follows: TGTGCCAGTAGTCCCTCCTTGACTACTACCTACGAGCAGTACTTC.